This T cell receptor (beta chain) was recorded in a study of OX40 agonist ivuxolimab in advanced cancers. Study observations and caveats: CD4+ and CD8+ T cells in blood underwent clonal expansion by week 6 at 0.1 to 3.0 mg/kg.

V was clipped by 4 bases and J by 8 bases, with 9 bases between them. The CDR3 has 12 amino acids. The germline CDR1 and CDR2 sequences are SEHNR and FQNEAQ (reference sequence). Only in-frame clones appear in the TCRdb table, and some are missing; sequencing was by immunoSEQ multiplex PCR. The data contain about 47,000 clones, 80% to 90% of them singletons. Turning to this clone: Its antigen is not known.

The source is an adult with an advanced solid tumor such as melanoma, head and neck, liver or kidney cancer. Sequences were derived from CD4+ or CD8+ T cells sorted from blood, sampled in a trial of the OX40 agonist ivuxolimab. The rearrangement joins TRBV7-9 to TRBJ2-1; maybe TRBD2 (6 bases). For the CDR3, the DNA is TGTGCCAGCAGCTCGGGGGTCGATGAGCAGTTCTTC. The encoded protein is CASSSGVDEQFF.